This T cell receptor (beta chain) was documented in a study of cytomegalovirus exposure and HLA in healthy donors. Study summary: Of fewer than 450 genotyped donors, more than 70% clustered with self-reported Caucasian donors. Findings and caveats of the study: Analysis performed later showed TCR beta chains linked to HLA being more clonally expanded than equally common others. The study carried out a later analysis of TCR beta sequences. It associated some 18,000 of them with specific HLA alleles at a false discovery rate of 0.05.

Vbeta (60) and Jbeta (13) primers were used in the PCR. TCRdb's copy holds only in-frame clones and misses some; the assay was immunoSEQ multiplex PCR. The table has about 130,000 clones, roughly 82% seen once. This clone was seen just once. Its antigen is undetermined. Trimming took 1 base from V and 0 from J, leaving 8 bases between them. The CDR3 spans 15 residues. Germline CDR1 and CDR2: SGHTA and FQGTGA. The rearrangement links TRBV7-3 to TRBJ2-3; D possibly corresponds to TRBD1 (5 bases). Input material: PBMCs. The sequence came from a woman aged 55-69 years in good health and CMV-seropositive. The CDR3: CASSLIPGSTDTQYF. The CDR3 bases are TGTGCCAGCAGCTTAATCCCAGGGAGCACAGATACGCAGTATTTT.